Below are 30 T cell receptor beta chains sequenced from a single sample in a study of PD-L1 blockade in urothelial cancer. Profiling relied on immunoSEQ multiplex PCR, and the TCRdb table lists in-frame clones only, not all of them. The repertoire holds under 45,000 clones, with 82% as singletons. This material consisted of PBMCs, taken around atezolizumab (anti-PD-L1) treatment. These receptors were taken from a man aged 60-69 years with urothelial cancer.

The J gene is TRBJ2-7, the V gene TRBV7-6; 10 nucleotides align to TRBD1. The V and J ends lost 5 bases and 0 bases, in that order; junction bases with no gene match: 7. This CDR3 region has 16 residues. Per germline, CDR1 SGHVS and CDR2 FNYEAQ. CDR3 region: CASSPWTGGNSYEQYF. The CDR3 DNA sequence: TGTGCCAGCAGCCCTTGGACAGGGGGGAACTCCTACGAGCAGTACTTC.

This clone is a singleton in its sample. V gene TRBV28 combines with J gene TRBJ2-7, with 10 bases identical to TRBD2. The J segment lost 3 bases and the V segment lost 5 bases, leaving 7 bases of the junction unmatched. The germline gives CDR1 MDHEN, CDR2 SYDVKM. This CDR3 has 15 amino acids. CDR3 residues: CASSRSGGTLYEQYF. The CDR3 DNA follows: TGTGCCAGCAGTCGTAGCGGGGGGACTCTCTACGAGCAGTACTTC.

The chain combines TRBV7-9 with TRBJ2-5; 10 bases match TRBD1. After removal of 0 bases from V and 4 bases from J, the junction contained 8 bases not matched to a gene. The CDR3 has 17 amino acids. Germline lookup yields CDR1 SEHNR and CDR2 FQNEAQ (reference sequence). The CDR3 loop reads CASSLADGTGEGETQYF. The CDR3 nucleotides are TGTGCCAGCAGCTTAGCAGACGGGACAGGGGAAGGAGAGACCCAGTACTTC.

This clone came up a few times. The chain is built from TRBV19 and TRBJ1-5, with unresolved D. Germline V gives CDR1 LNHDA, CDR2 SQIVND (reference sequence). V was pared by 3 bases and J by 4 bases, with 10 bases between. The CDR3 extends over 14 amino acids. CDR3 residues: CASSMLEKNQPQHF. Written as DNA, the CDR3 is TGTGCCAGTAGTATGCTCGAGAAGAATCAGCCCCAGCATTTT.

In this sample, this clone turned up a few times. This chain joins TRBV18 and TRBJ2-2; D is unresolved. Trimming stripped 3 bases from V and 1 base from J, with 3 bases between. The V gene's germline CDR1 is KGHSH and CDR2 LQKENI. This CDR3 spans 13 amino acids. CDR3 sequence (DNA): TGTGCCAGCTCACCCCTGAACACCGGGGAGCTGTTTTTT. Translated: CASSPLNTGELFF.

The gene calls are TRBV5-1 and TRBJ2-3; unclear D gene. This CDR3 has 12 residues. Trimming left V 0 bases short and J 6 bases short, with 5 bases between. Germline V gives CDR1 SGHRS, CDR2 YFSETQ. CDR3 DNA sequence: TGCGCCAGCAGCTTGGGTCTGGATACGCAGTATTTT. Its translation is CASSLGLDTQYF.

The gene calls are TRBV7-2 and TRBJ2-3, with D possibly TRBD2 on 6 matching bases. The CDR3 is 14 residues long. Germline CDR1 is SGHTA and CDR2 is FQGNSA. V lost 5 bases and J 4 bases, leaving 13 bases between the germline ends. The CDR3 coding sequence is TGTGCCAGCAGCAAGGGGCGGGGTGCAGATACGCAGTATTTT. This encodes CASSKGRGADTQYF.

The CDR3 here is CASRALSSYNSPLHF. CDR3 nucleotides: TGTGCCAGTAGGGCCTTAAGCTCCTATAATTCACCCCTCCACTTT. This chain connects TRBV19 to TRBJ1-6, with D uncertain. Per germline, CDR1 LNHDA and CDR2 SQIVND (reference sequence). V was clipped by 6 bases and J by 0 bases, with 9 bases between them. This CDR3 contains 15 residues.

This sequence joins TRBV7-6 and TRBJ1-5; the D is unclear. Trimming stripped 2 bases from V and 6 bases from J, with 5 bases between. From germline, CDR1 is SGHVS and CDR2 FNYEAQ. CDR3 length: 12 residues. The CDR3 coding sequence is TGTGCCAGCAGCTTACCCGGTCAGCCCCAGCATTTT. Residues: CASSLPGQPQHF.

V gene TRBV4-2 combines with J gene TRBJ1-2, with 8 bases matching TRBD1. The CDR3 runs to 17 residues. CDR1 and CDR2 from the germline V gene are LGHNA and YNFKEQ. The junction had 12 bases not matched to a gene; V was cut back by 4 bases and J by 2 bases. CDR3 sequence reads: CASSRRASDRANYGYTF. CDR3 sequence (DNA): TGTGCCAGCAGCCGGCGCGCTTCGGACAGGGCCAACTATGGCTACACCTTC.

The chain uses TRBV29-1 and TRBJ2-1; tentative D call: TRBD2 (5 bases). V dropped 7 bases and J dropped 1 base, with 11 bases sitting between them. The CDR3 runs 13 residues. Germline V gives CDR1 SQVTM, CDR2 ANQGSEA. The CDR3 protein is CSGRGRSYNEQFF. CDR3 coding DNA: TGCAGCGGCAGAGGGCGGTCCTACAATGAGCAGTTCTTC.

The chain has TRBV10-3 and TRBJ2-5; 7 bases agree with TRBD1. Trimming at V came to 4 bases and at J to 5 bases, leaving 4 bases not matched to a gene. This CDR3 region has 13 residues. The germline V gene encodes CDR1 ENHRY and CDR2 SYGVKD. DNA of the CDR3: TGTGCCATCAGTGGTCAGGGGGTGGAGACCCAGTACTTC. Translated: CAISGQGVETQYF.

The gene calls are TRBV19 and TRBJ1-2; D gene unclear. Germline assignment: CDR1 LNHDA and CDR2 SQIVND (reference sequence). The CDR3 has 14 residues. V was shortened by 3 bases and J by 4 bases, with 12 bases between the two germline ends. Here the CDR3 reads CASSILLIGYGYTF. DNA of the CDR3: TGTGCCAGTAGTATCCTCCTCATCGGCTATGGCTACACCTTC.

The chain has TRBV5-1 and TRBJ2-5, with D possibly matching TRBD2 (5 bases). Germline CDR1 SGHRS, CDR2 YFSETQ. The CDR3 covers 15 residues. V was shortened by 2 bases and J by 5 bases, with 16 bases between the two germline ends. In DNA form, the CDR3 reads TGCGCCAGCAGCTTTGACCGGGGTTTTCAGGAGACCCAGTACTTC. Amino acids: CASSFDRGFQETQYF.

V and J are TRBV19 and TRBJ1-4; 7 bases fit TRBD1. The V gene end was trimmed by 6 bases and the J gene end by 0 bases; junction bases not matched to a gene: 13. The CDR3 is 18 residues long. The germline V gene has CDR1 LNHDA and CDR2 SQIVND (reference sequence). This CDR3 is CASRPQPGQGATNEKLFF. CDR3 nucleotides: TGTGCCAGTAGACCTCAGCCCGGGCAGGGGGCAACTAATGAAAAACTGTTTTTT.

V usage is TRBV14 and J usage is TRBJ1-5; D gene unclear. Trimming removed 2 bases at V and 0 bases at J, with 14 bases between. The CDR3 has 17 amino acids. Per germline, CDR1 SGHDN and CDR2 FVKESK. Written as DNA, the CDR3 is TGTGCCAGCAGCCAACCTAGCCCGGTTGATAGCAATCAGCCCCAGCATTTT. As protein: CASSQPSPVDSNQPQHF.

This chain joins TRBV6-5 and TRBJ1-2; D ambiguous. There are 13 residues in the CDR3. The germline V gene has CDR1 MNHEY and CDR2 SVGAGI. Trimming removed 4 bases from V and 7 bases from J, with 13 bases in between. CDR3 in amino acids: CASSLGLIGGYTF. The CDR3 region has the DNA TGTGCCAGCAGTTTAGGACTTATAGGTGGCTACACCTTC.

The chain couples TRBV2 to TRBJ1-2, with D possibly matching TRBD1 (5 bases). Germline V gene data show CDR1 as SNHLY and CDR2 as FYNNEI. The V end was cut by 3 bases, the J end by 4 bases, with 9 bases between. This CDR3 contains 13 residues. DNA of the CDR3: TGTGCCAGCAGTGAGGTACAGGTCTATGGCTACACCTTC. This codes for CASSEVQVYGYTF.

Only a few counts were recorded for this clone. The rearrangement links TRBV2 to TRBJ2-5; 8 nucleotides match TRBD1. CDR3 length equals 14 residues. V dropped 6 bases and J dropped 1; count of bases not matched to a gene: 4. From germline, CDR1 is SNHLY and CDR2 FYNNEI. DNA of the CDR3: TGTGCCAGCAGGAAGACAGGGGCCCAAGAGACCCAGTACTTC. It is translated as CASRKTGAQETQYF.

V and J are TRBV14 and TRBJ2-3, with 11 bases matching TRBD2. The ends lost 0 bases at V and 2 bases at J; junction bases unmatched: 13. CDR1 and CDR2 (germline): SGHDN, FVKESK. CDR3 length: 20 residues. CDR3 DNA: TGTGCCAGCAGCCAAGATAATACTAGCGGGGGATGGTGGGCCACAGATACGCAGTATTTT. This translates into CASSQDNTSGGWWATDTQYF.

V and J are TRBV28 and TRBJ2-7, with D perhaps TRBD2 (5 bases). The germline V and J ends were trimmed by 4 bases and 0 bases, with 7 bases remaining between them. The CDR3 contains 13 residues. Germline V gene lookup returns CDR1 MDHEN and CDR2 SYDVKM. Written as DNA, the CDR3 is TGTGCCAGCAGTTCGACTATCTCCTACGAGCAGTACTTC. Translated: CASSSTISYEQYF.

The chain has TRBV7-2 and TRBJ1-4, with a weak D call TRBD1 (5 bases). The germline V gene has CDR1 SGHTA and CDR2 FQGNSA. This CDR3 is built from 14 residues. Trimming cost V 8 bases and J 2 bases, with 12 bases left between them. This CDR3 reads CASRPGGTNEKLFF. CDR3 coding DNA: TGTGCCAGCCGACCGGGGGGGACTAATGAAAAACTGTTTTTT.

The chain employs TRBV7-6 and TRBJ2-5; the D gene is possibly TRBD1 (5 bases). The length of the CDR3 is 15 residues. Between the trimmed V and J ends, which lost 3 bases and 4 bases, there was a span of 15 bases. Germline CDR1 and CDR2: SGHVS and FNYEAQ. The CDR3 protein is CASSFRQTILETQYF. DNA of the CDR3: TGTGCCAGCAGCTTTCGACAGACCATACTAGAGACCCAGTACTTC.

The chain is built from TRBV7-9 and TRBJ2-1, with a tentative D call TRBD1 (5 bases). Trimming stripped 1 base from V and 0 bases from J, with 10 bases between. Germline lookup yields CDR1 SEHNR and CDR2 FQNEAQ (reference sequence). The CDR3 totals 16 residues. The CDR3 region is CASSLGTPSSYNEQFF. Written as DNA, the CDR3 is TGTGCCAGCAGCTTAGGGACACCGAGCTCCTACAATGAGCAGTTCTTC.

This chain connects TRBV7-9 to TRBJ2-3; D unclear. Germline V gives CDR1 SEHNR, CDR2 FQNEAQ (reference sequence). The CDR3 totals 13 residues. The ends were cut back, 3 bases at V and 3 bases at J, with 7 bases in the middle. The CDR3 is CASSLASTDTQYF. CDR3 nucleotide sequence: TGTGCCAGCAGCTTGGCTTCAACAGATACGCAGTATTTT.

J is TRBJ1-5 and V is TRBV19, with D possibly matching TRBD1 (5 bases). The CDR3 loop spans 14 amino acids. Between the trimmed V and J ends, which lost 4 bases and 3 bases, there was a span of 10 bases. In germline, CDR1 is LNHDA, CDR2 SQIVND (reference sequence). The CDR3 nucleotides are TGTGCCAGTAGTACGACAGTACCCAATCAGCCCCAGCATTTT. Translated, it gives CASSTTVPNQPQHF.

This rearrangement joins TRBV7-9 to TRBJ1-6; TRBD1 might be the D (5 bases). This CDR3 has 16 residues. Germline assignment: CDR1 SEHNR and CDR2 FQNEAQ (reference sequence). Trimming removed 1 base at V and 9 bases at J, with 16 bases between. DNA of the CDR3: TGTGCCAGCAGCTTAGGGGGAACAGGAGTCGGTTCACCCCTCCACTTT. It specifies CASSLGGTGVGSPLHF.

The rearrangement joins TRBV5-4 to TRBJ2-7; D unclear. V lost 2 bases, J lost 5 bases, and 17 bases lay in between. Germline CDR1 and CDR2: SGHNT and YYREEE (reference sequence). CDR3 size: 15 residues. CDR3 protein: CASSFRSRGAHEQYF. For the CDR3, the DNA is TGTGCCAGCAGCTTCCGTAGTCGAGGCGCCCACGAGCAGTACTTC.

This chain joins TRBV4-1 and TRBJ2-2; D gene ambiguous. Germline CDR1 and CDR2: MGHRA and YSYEKL. The germline V and J ends were trimmed by 1 base and 5 bases, with 11 bases remaining between them. The CDR3 contains 15 residues. The CDR3 protein is CASSQGAARTGELFF. The DNA for the CDR3 is TGCGCCAGCAGCCAAGGGGCAGCCCGAACCGGGGAGCTGTTTTTT.

This clone has only one observation. This chain links TRBV7-6 with TRBJ2-3; TRBD2 is a possible D gene (5 bases). The CDR3 is 15 amino acids. V was shortened by 1 base and J by 0 bases, with 8 bases between the two germline ends. The germline CDR1 and CDR2 sequences are SGHVS and FNYEAQ. Written as DNA, the CDR3 is TGTGCCAGCAGCTTAGACGGGGTGAGCACAGATACGCAGTATTTT. Protein: CASSLDGVSTDTQYF.